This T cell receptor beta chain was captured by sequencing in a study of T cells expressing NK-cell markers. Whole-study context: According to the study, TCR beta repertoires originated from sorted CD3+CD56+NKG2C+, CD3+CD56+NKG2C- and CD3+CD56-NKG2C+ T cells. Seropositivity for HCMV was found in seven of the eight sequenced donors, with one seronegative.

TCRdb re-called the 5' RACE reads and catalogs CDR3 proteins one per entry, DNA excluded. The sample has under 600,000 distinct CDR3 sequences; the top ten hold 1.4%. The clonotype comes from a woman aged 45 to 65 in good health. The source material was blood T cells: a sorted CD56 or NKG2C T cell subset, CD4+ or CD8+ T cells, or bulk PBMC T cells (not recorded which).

The CDR3 reads CASSRRGRGQGETYEQYF. V usage is TRBV18 and J usage is TRBJ2-7; the D call from TCRdb, TRBD1, cannot be confirmed without DNA. This CDR3 comprises 18 residues. The germline gives CDR1 KGHSH, CDR2 LQKENI. The full variable domain, with the rest looked up from reference TRBV18 and TRBJ2-7, is NAGVMQNPRHLVRRRGQEARLRCSPMKGHSHVYWYRQLPEEGLKFMVYLQKENIIDESGMPKERFSAEFPKEGPSILRIQQVVRGDSAAYFCASSRRGRGQGETYEQYFGPGTRLTVT.